The rows below give T cell receptor beta chains drawn from one sample of a study of shared clonotypes between healthy human individuals. The table came from immunoSEQ multiplex PCR; TCRdb's copy has only in-frame clones and leaves some out. The sample shows approximately 2,300,000 clones, around 90% of them seen only once. Source material: naive CD4+ T cells from PBMCs. These receptors all come from a man aged 18-30 years in good health. Some clones in this sample may be carry-over from other donors' samples. Both conserved end residues are trimmed from each CDR3.

j_call | v_call | cdr3_aa
TRBJ2-1 | TRBV7-6 | ASSLVQRAYNEQF
TRBJ2-5 | TRBV5-1 | ASSSPSGTESGEETQY
TRBJ1-1 | TRBV5-1 | ASSRTVESNTEAF
TRBJ1-2 | TRBV18 | ASSPLSLGSGYT
TRBJ2-5 | TRBV2 | ASRAGETQY
TRBJ2-3 | TRBV30 | AWSVGAGGTDTQY
TRBJ2-6 | TRBV9 | ASSVEGSGANVLT
TRBJ1-4 | TRBV18 | ASSRTTSGEKLF
TRBJ2-2 | TRBV6-5 | ASSYQTGRNTGELF
TRBJ2-5 | TRBV5-1 | ASSIQGEETQY
TRBJ2-5 | TRBV6-5 | ASSYSRGASQETQY
TRBJ2-6 | TRBV7-9 | GTSDSGANVLT
TRBJ2-5 | TRBV5-4 | ASGLWADETQY
TRBJ2-1 | TRBV9 | ASSVLDRESEQF
TRBJ1-2 | TRBV30 | AWSARGGGYT
TRBJ2-7 | TRBV2 | ASSDGGLEQY
TRBJ1-2 | TRBV28 | ASSLNTGRPYT
TRBJ1-1 | TRBV28 | ASSLFWQGGTEAF
TRBJ2-2 | TRBV28 | ASSSAGVRGGELF
TRBJ2-1 | TRBV29-1 | SVDAMDRGNEQF
TRBJ1-1 | TRBV2 | ASTSGLNTEAF
TRBJ2-5 | TRBV14 | ASSQISGQPRETQY
TRBJ1-1 | TRBV5-1 | ASRQGVNTEAF
TRBJ1-3 | TRBV5-1 | ASSLPQVSGNTIY
TRBJ1-5 | TRBV19 | ASSPHSNQPQH
TRBJ1-1 | TRBV19 | ASSARQESTEAF
TRBJ2-7 | TRBV7-2 | ASTRGAGIEEQY
TRBJ2-2 | TRBV2 | ASSQFGELF
TRBJ2-7 | TRBV7-2 | ASSLVPPSPSFEQY
TRBJ2-7 | TRBV5-1 | ASSLERVSSYEQY
TRBJ2-3 | TRBV7-9 | ASSMTTSGRAFTQY
TRBJ2-1 | TRBV4-1 | ASSQVGGRGEQF
TRBJ1-1 | TRBV25-1 | ASSTGVTEAF
TRBJ2-7 | TRBV19 | ASSLPGQGTYEQY
TRBJ2-5 | TRBV10-3 | ATSPQETQY
TRBJ1-1 | TRBV14 | ASSQGRVGAF
TRBJ2-5 | TRBV11-1 | ASSLRGRGTETQY
TRBJ1-3 | TRBV10-3 | AISESAGGRGNTIY
TRBJ2-1 | TRBV23-1 | ASSQSRRGPVYNEQF
TRBJ2-5 | TRBV5-1 | ASSLSGSRETQY
TRBJ2-7 | TRBV28 | ASSLSPLEQY
TRBJ1-2 | TRBV19 | ASSLRPGTDRYGYT
TRBJ2-1 | TRBV7-2 | ASSSRTSGRGIGQF
TRBJ2-2 | TRBV5-5 | ASISVAGNTGELF
TRBJ1-2 | TRBV29-1 | SDRDRFYGYT